A single sample is the source of the 30 T cell receptor beta chains below, sequenced in a study of shared clonotypes between healthy human individuals. TCRdb's table, derived via immunoSEQ multiplex PCR, lists solely in-frame clones and lacks some. The repertoire consists of about 490,000 clones, with roughly 80% occurring once and the leading ten covering approximately 12%. The sample was PBMCs. The receptors originated from a woman between 35 and 50 years old in good health. Some clones in this sample may be carry-over from other donors' samples.

The chain carries TRBV5-1 and TRBJ2-7; D is possibly TRBD2 (6 bases). The CDR3 is 19 amino acids. Germline-derived CDR1 and CDR2 are SGHRS and YFSETQ. V was clipped by 4 bases and J by 1 base, with 27 bases between them. The CDR3 loop is CASSVPPGRDPLLSYEQYF. DNA for the CDR3: TGCGCCAGCAGCGTGCCTCCGGGGCGGGACCCTCTGCTTTCCTACGAGCAGTACTTC.

This chain uses TRBV19 with TRBJ1-2, with 8 positions matching TRBD1. Germline V gene lookup returns CDR1 LNHDA and CDR2 SQIVND (reference sequence). The CDR3 covers 17 residues. Unmatched junction bases numbered 11, after V lost 4 bases and J lost 1 base. CDR3 coding DNA: TGTGCCAGTAGTAGACAACTTGGACAGGGCTTTAACTATGGCTACACCTTC. Translating it yields CASSRQLGQGFNYGYTF.

The chain uses TRBV7-2 and TRBJ2-3; a possible D gene is TRBD2 (5 bases). CDR1 is SGHTA and CDR2 is FQGNSA in the germline V gene. CDR3 length equals 13 residues. V lost 4 bases and J lost 3, with 8 bases in between. The CDR3 nucleotides read TGTGCCAGCAGCTCGTGGAGGACAGATACGCAGTATTTT. Translated: CASSSWRTDTQYF.

The V call is TRBV4-3, the J call TRBJ1-2, with 7 positions matching TRBD1. CDR3 size: 16 residues. J lost 0 bases, V lost 0 bases, and 4 bases had no gene match. Germline V lookup: CDR1 LGHNA, CDR2 YSLEER. CDR3 DNA: TGCGCCAGCAGCCAAGATTTCAGGGGGGCTAACTATGGCTACACCTTC. Translating gives CASSQDFRGANYGYTF.

For this clone: Given a far larger clone just one base away, this is likely a sequencing read error. The identical CDR3 is also encoded by other nucleotide sequences in the sample. This sequence joins TRBV28 and TRBJ2-7; TRBD2 might be the D (5 bases). V lost 7 bases to trimming and J lost 0 bases, with 13 bases between them. This CDR3 contains 14 residues. CDR1 is MDHEN and CDR2 is SYDVKM in the germline V gene. CDR3 sequence reads: CASNGGTSSYEQYF. The CDR3 nucleotides are TGTGCCAGCAATGGCGGAACTAGCTCCTACGAGCAGTACTTC.

The genes are TRBV7-8 and TRBJ2-7, with D possibly TRBD1 on 5 matching bases. The CDR3 sequence is 18 residues long. Germline V gene lookup returns CDR1 SGHVS and CDR2 FQNEAQ. Deletions cut 1 base from V and 1 base from J, with 20 bases between. DNA of the CDR3: TGTGCCAGCAGCTTAGATCGTGACAGACTTCGTAAGTCCTACGAGCAGTACTTC. Translation: CASSLDRDRLRKSYEQYF.

The chain links TRBV5-4 to TRBJ2-2, with 9 bases aligning to TRBD2. The junction had 16 bases not matched to a gene; V was cut back by 7 bases and J by 6 bases. Germline assignment: CDR1 SGHNT and CDR2 YYREEE (reference sequence). The CDR3 sequence is 17 residues long. The DNA of the CDR3 is TGTGCCAGCTCGTCCTCCGTAGCTAGCGGGATCTCCGGGGAGCTGTTTTTT. Protein product: CASSSSVASGISGELFF.

This clone was observed a few times. At one of its ends the junction is not consistent with the germline gene, which may arise from a read error. The gene calls are TRBV7-6 and TRBJ2-3; no reliable D call. The CDR3 loop spans 14 amino acids. Germline CDR1 SGHVS, CDR2 FNYEAQ. The CDR3 nucleotides read TGTGCCAACAGCTTAGGCGGCGGAGCAGATACGCAGTATTTT. Its translation is CANSLGGGADTQYF.

The rearrangement links TRBV30 to TRBJ1-5; 10 bases fit TRBD1. Per the germline V gene, CDR1 is GTSNPN and CDR2 is SVGIG (reference sequence). The CDR3 spans 15 residues. V was clipped by 3 bases and J by 5 bases; unmatched bases: 7. The CDR3 sequence: CAWSPTGGPYQPQHF. The CDR3 DNA follows: TGTGCCTGGAGCCCGACAGGGGGCCCCTATCAGCCCCAGCATTTT.

Note on this clone: Germline and junction disagree at one end, which may indicate a read error. The genes are TRBV4-2 and TRBJ2-5; 9 bases align to TRBD2. There are 18 residues in the CDR3. Germline loops: CDR1 LGHNA, CDR2 YNFKEQ. Here the CDR3 reads CASGQPGASGTSGETQYF. The CDR3, as DNA: TGTGCCAGCGGCCAACCAGGAGCTAGCGGGACCTCGGGGGAGACCCAGTACTTC.

The V call is TRBV4-2, the J call TRBJ2-1; maybe TRBD2 (5 bases). V lost 4 bases and J 6 bases, leaving 16 bases between the germline ends. CDR1 is LGHNA and CDR2 is YNFKEQ in the germline V gene. CDR3 length: 15 amino acids. The CDR3 DNA sequence: TGTGCCAGCAGCCGACCCAGCGGACCGCGCAATGAGCAGTTCTTC. It is translated as CASSRPSGPRNEQFF.

The rearrangement links TRBV6-1 to TRBJ2-7; unclear D gene. This CDR3 contains 13 residues. Germline V gene data show CDR1 as MNHNS and CDR2 as SASEGT. V was trimmed by 1 base and J by 6 bases, leaving 10 bases between them. This chain's CDR3 is CASSEGLKGEQYF. CDR3 nucleotides: TGTGCCAGCAGTGAAGGGCTCAAAGGCGAGCAGTACTTC.

V gene TRBV18 combines with J gene TRBJ2-7, with D unresolved. The CDR3 contains 15 residues. The V gene's germline CDR1 is KGHSH and CDR2 LQKENI. The V gene lost 2 bases and the J gene lost 0 bases, with 11 bases spanning the gap. The CDR3 sequence: CASSPLHGSSYEQYF. The DNA for the CDR3 is TGTGCCAGCTCACCATTGCATGGAAGCTCCTACGAGCAGTACTTC.

The CDR3 DNA sequence: TGTGCCAGCAGCCTATCACTAGGGGGAGCCGCCTACAATGAGCAGTTCTTC. Residues: CASSLSLGGAAYNEQFF. The chain joins TRBV14 to TRBJ2-1; a weak D match, TRBD1 (6 bases). Per germline, CDR1 SGHDN and CDR2 FVKESK. CDR3 size: 17 residues. Trimming took 4 bases from V and 2 from J, leaving 18 bases between them.

The genes are TRBV29-1 and TRBJ2-3; maybe TRBD2 (5 bases). Trimming removed 4 bases from V and 2 bases from J, with 10 bases in between. CDR1 and CDR2 (germline): SQVTM, ANQGSEA. The CDR3 is 13 amino acids. The CDR3 reads CSVASGTTDTQYF. The CDR3 DNA is TGCAGCGTTGCGAGCGGAACCACAGATACGCAGTATTTT.

On this clone: This likely reflects a read error, since a far larger clone is one base away. The chain joins TRBV11-2 to TRBJ2-5, with unresolved D. This CDR3 contains 13 residues. Trimming pared 3 bases from V and 4 bases from J, leaving 9 bases between. Germline V gene data show CDR1 as SGHAT and CDR2 as FQNNGV. CDR3 sequence reads: CASSLAPGETQYF. DNA of the CDR3: TGTGCCAGCAGCTTGGCTCCTGGAGAGACCCAGTACTTC.

This clone appeared once. The chain couples TRBV4-3 to TRBJ2-7; possible D gene TRBD1, 6 bases. V lost 1 base to trimming and J lost 2 bases, with 15 bases between them. The length of the CDR3 is 16 residues. Germline V CDR1 and CDR2: LGHNA, YSLEER. CDR3 bases: TGCGCCAGCAGCCAAGTTTCCGGGACACTAACCTACGAGCAGTACTTC. Amino acids: CASSQVSGTLTYEQYF.

The chain uses TRBV29-1 and TRBJ2-3; D is ambiguous. CDR3 length: 12 amino acids. The germline V gene has CDR1 SQVTM and CDR2 ANQGSEA. V lost 6 bases to trimming and J lost 1 base, with 8 bases between them. Written as DNA, the CDR3 is TGCAGCGTGGGGAAGGGCACAGATACGCAGTATTTT. Translation: CSVGKGTDTQYF.

The chain joins TRBV7-9 to TRBJ2-5; perhaps D is TRBD1 or TRBD2 (5 bases each). Trimming stripped 5 bases from V and 5 bases from J, with 24 bases between. CDR3 size: 17 residues. Germline CDR1 is SEHNR and CDR2 is FQNEAQ (reference sequence). The CDR3, as DNA: TGTGCCAGCAGCGGACTGGACAAATCCGGGTTTCGGGAGACCCAGTACTTC. Its protein is CASSGLDKSGFRETQYF.

The chain couples TRBV5-4 to TRBJ2-5; tentatively, D is TRBD1 or TRBD2 (5 bases each). The CDR3 length is 15 residues. Trimming left V 0 bases short and J 0 bases short, with 9 bases between. The germline V gene encodes CDR1 SGHNT and CDR2 YYREEE (reference sequence). CDR3 in amino acids: CASSLASRDQETQYF. CDR3 coding DNA: TGTGCCAGCAGCTTGGCTAGCAGGGACCAAGAGACCCAGTACTTC.

This chain uses TRBV11-2 with TRBJ1-2; D call uncertain. The CDR3 consists of 14 residues. Trimming removed 0 bases at V and 6 bases at J, with 11 bases between. Germline CDR1 is SGHAT and CDR2 is FQNNGV. The CDR3 sequence: CASSLDLYPHGYTF. The CDR3 nucleotides read TGTGCCAGCAGCTTAGATCTCTATCCGCATGGCTACACCTTC.

Turning to this clone: A far larger clone is off by one base, so a read error is likely. The chain couples TRBV29-1 to TRBJ2-3; a weak D match, TRBD2 (6 bases). CDR3 length: 15 amino acids. Germline V gene lookup returns CDR1 SQVTM and CDR2 ANQGSEA. CDR3 protein: CSVVLPVTSTDTRYF. The CDR3 coding sequence is TGCAGCGTTGTCTTGCCGGTAACTAGCACAGATACGCGGTATTTT.

This clone was observed a single time. This likely traces to a read error, being one base from a far larger clone. The chain links TRBV6-5 to TRBJ2-6; perhaps D is TRBD1 or TRBD2 (5 bases each). Germline-derived CDR1 and CDR2 are MNHEY and SVGAGI. The CDR3 sequence is 14 residues long. The CDR3 protein is CASSSFIGANILTF. For the CDR3, the DNA is TGTGCCAGCAGTTCGTTTATCGGGGCCAACATCCTGACTTTC.

The rearrangement joins TRBV29-1 to TRBJ2-7; TRBD2 agrees at 11 bases. The germline V gene has CDR1 SQVTM and CDR2 ANQGSEA. V was pared by 4 bases and J by 7 bases, with 6 bases of the junction left unmatched. The CDR3 totals 13 residues. CDR3 sequence: CSVVGLAAWEQYF. CDR3 bases: TGCAGCGTTGTGGGACTAGCGGCATGGGAGCAGTACTTC.

The rearrangement uses TRBV28 and TRBJ2-3, with TRBD1 as a possible D gene (7 bases). The CDR3 is 14 amino acids. CDR1 is MDHEN and CDR2 is SYDVKM in the germline V gene. V lost 11 bases, J lost 0 bases, and 15 bases lay in between. CDR3 sequence (DNA): TGTGCCTCGGAGGGGGCACATAGCACAGATACGCAGTATTTT. Translated: CASEGAHSTDTQYF.

This clone came up a few times. V usage is TRBV5-1 and J usage is TRBJ2-1; maybe TRBD2 (6 bases). Between the trimmed V and J ends, which lost 0 bases and 1 base, there was a span of 11 bases. The CDR3 sequence is 16 residues long. Germline assignment: CDR1 SGHRS and CDR2 YFSETQ. The CDR3 sequence: CASSLDAGSSYNEQFF. The CDR3, as DNA: TGCGCCAGCAGCTTGGACGCGGGGTCATCCTACAATGAGCAGTTCTTC.

Worth noting for this clone: It differs at one base from a far larger clone, so likely a read error. Other DNA sequences in this sample translate to the same CDR3. V gene TRBV28 combines with J gene TRBJ2-1; 9 bases line up with TRBD1. Germline CDR1 and CDR2: MDHEN and SYDVKM. This CDR3 is built from 12 residues. The CDR3 sequence is CASTGGTGRQFF. CDR3 in DNA: TGTGCTAGCACCGGGGGGACAGGGAGGCAGTTCTTC.

Concerning this clone itself: It differs at one base from a far larger clone, so likely a read error. V is TRBV28 and J is TRBJ2-5, with TRBD1 identical over 10 bases. Germline lookup yields CDR1 MDHEN and CDR2 SYDVKM. This CDR3 has 18 amino acids. CDR3 in amino acids: CASSLPAGTGVGQETKYF. In nucleotides, the CDR3 is TGTGCCAGCAGTTTACCCGCCGGGACAGGGGTAGGGCAAGAGACCAAGTACTTC.

The chain uses TRBV7-6 and TRBJ2-3; D gene ambiguous. Germline CDR1 is SGHVS and CDR2 is FNYEAQ. The V end lost 2 bases, the J end lost 2 bases, and 8 bases lay between the germline ends. The CDR3 sequence is 14 residues long. The CDR3 DNA reads TGTGCCAGCAGCTTAAGGCCACTCACAGATACGCAGTATTTT. Protein product: CASSLRPLTDTQYF.

This rearrangement joins TRBV11-2 to TRBJ1-2; D remains unclear. Germline CDR1 SGHAT, CDR2 FQNNGV. V was cut by 5 bases and J by 4 bases, with 20 bases left in between. This CDR3 has 16 amino acids. The CDR3 here is CASSNQMIPGFYGYTF. The CDR3 bases are TGTGCCAGCAGCAATCAGATGATTCCGGGTTTCTATGGCTACACCTTC.